This TCR beta chain was retrieved from a study of shared clonotypes between healthy human individuals. Study results and caveats: All-four-donor shared clonotypes had higher generation probabilities than non-shared clonotypes did. Clonotype sharing levels among donors were expected to vary with sequencing depth.

The table lists this clone with a count of one. Its antigen is still unknown. CDR1 and CDR2 (germline): SGHTA, FQGNSA. This CDR3 region has 17 residues. The V end was cut by 0 bases, the J end by 3 bases, with 18 bases between. TCRdb keeps only in-frame clones here, not all; method: immunoSEQ multiplex PCR. This table holds around 690,000 clones, 90% found once. Adult Caucasians living in Nashville, Tennessee made up all of the donors. CD8 memory merged CD45RO+ cells and CCR7-negative CD45RA+ TemRA cells into one population. The source material was memory CD8+ T cells from PBMCs. Subset noted: CD45RO+ cells pooled with CCR7-negative TemRA cells. This receptor was obtained from a man younger than 35 in good health. Some clones in this sample may be carry-over from other donors' samples. The chain employs TRBV7-2 and TRBJ2-7; D call uncertain. CDR3 protein: CASSLAGSQVLSYEQYF. Written as DNA, the CDR3 is TGTGCCAGCAGCTTAGCGGGATCCCAAGTGTTAAGCTACGAGCAGTACTTC.